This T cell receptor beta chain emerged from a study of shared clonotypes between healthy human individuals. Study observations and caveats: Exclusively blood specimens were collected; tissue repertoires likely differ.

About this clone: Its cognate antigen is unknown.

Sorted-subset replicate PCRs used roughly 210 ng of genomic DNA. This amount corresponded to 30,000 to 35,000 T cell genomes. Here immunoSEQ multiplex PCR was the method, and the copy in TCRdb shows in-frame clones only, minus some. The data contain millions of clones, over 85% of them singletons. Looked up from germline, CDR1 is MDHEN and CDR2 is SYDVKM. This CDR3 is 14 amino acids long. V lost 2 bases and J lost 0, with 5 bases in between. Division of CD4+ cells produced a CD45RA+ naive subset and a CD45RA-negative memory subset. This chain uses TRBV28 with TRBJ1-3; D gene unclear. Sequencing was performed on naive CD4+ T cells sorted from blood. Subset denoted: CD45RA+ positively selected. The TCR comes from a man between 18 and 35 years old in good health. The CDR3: CASSLQFSGNTIYF. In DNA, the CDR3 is TGTGCCAGCAGTTTACAGTTCTCTGGAAACACCATATATTTT. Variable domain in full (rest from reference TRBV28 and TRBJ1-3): DVKVTQSSRYLVKRTGEKVFLECVQDMDHENMFWYRQDPGLGLRLIYFSYDVKMKEKGDIPEGYSVSREKKERFSLILESASTNQTSMYLCASSLQFSGNTIYFGEGSWLTVV.